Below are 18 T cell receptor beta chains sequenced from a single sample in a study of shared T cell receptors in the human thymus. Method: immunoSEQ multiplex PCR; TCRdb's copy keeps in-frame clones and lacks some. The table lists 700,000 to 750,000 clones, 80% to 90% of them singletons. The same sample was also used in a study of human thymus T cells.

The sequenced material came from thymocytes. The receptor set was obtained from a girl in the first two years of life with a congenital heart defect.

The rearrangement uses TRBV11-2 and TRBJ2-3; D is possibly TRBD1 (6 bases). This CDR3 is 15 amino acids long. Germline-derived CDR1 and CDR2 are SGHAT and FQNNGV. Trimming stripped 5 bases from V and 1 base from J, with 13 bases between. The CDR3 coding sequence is TGTGCCAGCAGCCTCGTAAGGACAGGCACAGATACGCAGTATTTT. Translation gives CASSLVRTGTDTQYF.

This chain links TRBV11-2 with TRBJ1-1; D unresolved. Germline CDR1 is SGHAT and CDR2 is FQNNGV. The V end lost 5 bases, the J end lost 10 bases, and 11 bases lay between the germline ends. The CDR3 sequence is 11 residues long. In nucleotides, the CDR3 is TGTGCCAGCAGCCGGGGTGACGTAGCTTTCTTT. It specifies CASSRGDVAFF.

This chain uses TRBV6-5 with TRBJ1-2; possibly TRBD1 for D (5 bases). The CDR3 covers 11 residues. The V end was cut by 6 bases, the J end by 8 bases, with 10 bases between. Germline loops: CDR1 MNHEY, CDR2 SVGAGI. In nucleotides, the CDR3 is TGTGCCAGCAGGCAGGGCGAGGGCTACACCTTC. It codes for CASRQGEGYTF.

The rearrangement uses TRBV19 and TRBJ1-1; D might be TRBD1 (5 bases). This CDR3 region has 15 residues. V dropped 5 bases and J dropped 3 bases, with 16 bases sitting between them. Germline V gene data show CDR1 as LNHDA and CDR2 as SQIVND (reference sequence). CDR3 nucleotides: TGTGCCAGTAGTTCCCAGGACATAGTGGACACTGAAGCTTTCTTT. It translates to CASSSQDIVDTEAFF.

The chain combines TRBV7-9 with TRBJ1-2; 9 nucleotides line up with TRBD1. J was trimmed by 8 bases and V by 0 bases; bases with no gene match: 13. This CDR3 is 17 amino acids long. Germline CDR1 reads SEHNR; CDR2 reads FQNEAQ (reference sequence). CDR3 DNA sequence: TGTGCCAGCAGCTTAGCGTTAGGGGACAGGGACTACCTAGGCTACACCTTC. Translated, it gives CASSLALGDRDYLGYTF.

DNA of the CDR3: TGTGCCAGCAGCCCCGGGGGGCTTAGCTATGGCTACACCTTC. Translation gives CASSPGGLSYGYTF. The V call is TRBV6-5, the J call TRBJ1-2, with D maybe TRBD1 (6 bases). The CDR3 length is 14 residues. The germline V and J ends were trimmed by 6 bases and 4 bases, with 15 bases remaining between them. The V gene's germline CDR1 is MNHEY and CDR2 SVGAGI.

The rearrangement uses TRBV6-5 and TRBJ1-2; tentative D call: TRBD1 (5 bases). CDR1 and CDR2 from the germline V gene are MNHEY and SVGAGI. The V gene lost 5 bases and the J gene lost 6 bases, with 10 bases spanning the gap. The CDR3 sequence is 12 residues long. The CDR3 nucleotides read TGTGCCAGCAGTGGGGCAGGGCATGGCTACACCTTC. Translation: CASSGAGHGYTF.

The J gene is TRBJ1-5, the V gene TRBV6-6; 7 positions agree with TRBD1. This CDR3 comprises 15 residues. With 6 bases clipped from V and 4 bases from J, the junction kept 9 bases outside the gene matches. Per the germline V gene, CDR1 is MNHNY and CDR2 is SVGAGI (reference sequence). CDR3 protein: CASRGRDSANQPQHF. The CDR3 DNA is TGTGCCAGCAGGGGCCGGGACAGTGCTAATCAGCCCCAGCATTTT.

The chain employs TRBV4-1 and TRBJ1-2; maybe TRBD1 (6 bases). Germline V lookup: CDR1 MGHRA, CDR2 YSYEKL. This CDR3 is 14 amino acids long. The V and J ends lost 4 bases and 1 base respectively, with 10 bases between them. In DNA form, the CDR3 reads TGCGCCAGCAGCCCTCCGACAGGTAACTATGGCTACACCTTC. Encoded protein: CASSPPTGNYGYTF.

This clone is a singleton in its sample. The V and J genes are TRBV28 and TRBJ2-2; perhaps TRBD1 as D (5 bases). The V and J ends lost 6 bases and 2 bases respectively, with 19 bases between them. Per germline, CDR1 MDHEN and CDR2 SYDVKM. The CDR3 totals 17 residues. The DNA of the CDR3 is TGTGCCAGCAGCTCCGCCCTCCGGACACCAAACACCGGGGAGCTGTTTTTT. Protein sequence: CASSSALRTPNTGELFF.

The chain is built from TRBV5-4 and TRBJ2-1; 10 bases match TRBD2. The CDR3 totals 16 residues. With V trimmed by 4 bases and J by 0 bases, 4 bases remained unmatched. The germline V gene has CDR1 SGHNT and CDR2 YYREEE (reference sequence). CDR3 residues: CASSPAGGHSYNEQFF. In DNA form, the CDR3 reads TGTGCCAGCAGCCCAGCGGGGGGGCACTCCTACAATGAGCAGTTCTTC.

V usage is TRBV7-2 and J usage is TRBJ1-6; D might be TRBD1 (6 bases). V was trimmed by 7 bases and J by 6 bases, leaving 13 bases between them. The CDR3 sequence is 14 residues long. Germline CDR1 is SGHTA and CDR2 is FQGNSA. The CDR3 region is CASTNRVFNSPLHF. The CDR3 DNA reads TGTGCCAGCACCAACAGGGTTTTTAATTCACCCCTCCACTTT.

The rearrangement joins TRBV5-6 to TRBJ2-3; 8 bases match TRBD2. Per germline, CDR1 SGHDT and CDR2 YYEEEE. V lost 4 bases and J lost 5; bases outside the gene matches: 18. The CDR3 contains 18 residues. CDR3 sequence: CASSPMPPGTRLLDTQYF. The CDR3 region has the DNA TGTGCCAGCAGCCCCATGCCGCCTGGGACTAGGCTGTTAGATACGCAGTATTTT.

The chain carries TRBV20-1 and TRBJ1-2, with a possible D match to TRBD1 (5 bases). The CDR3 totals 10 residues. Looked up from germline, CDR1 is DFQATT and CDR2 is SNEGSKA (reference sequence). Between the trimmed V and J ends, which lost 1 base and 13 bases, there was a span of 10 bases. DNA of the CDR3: TGCAGTGCTAGAGGCAGGGTTCCCACCTTC. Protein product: CSARGRVPTF.

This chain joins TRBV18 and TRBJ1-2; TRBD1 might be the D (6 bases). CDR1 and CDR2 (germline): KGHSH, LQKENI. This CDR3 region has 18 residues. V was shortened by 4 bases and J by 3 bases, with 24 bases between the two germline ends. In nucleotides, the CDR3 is TGTGCCAGCTCACTCGCGACAGGTTCCCGCCTAGATTACTATGGCTACACCTTC. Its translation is CASSLATGSRLDYYGYTF.

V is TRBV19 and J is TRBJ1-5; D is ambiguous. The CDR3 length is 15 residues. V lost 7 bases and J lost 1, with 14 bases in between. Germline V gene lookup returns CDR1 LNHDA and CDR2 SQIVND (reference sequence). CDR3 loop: CASNRVQSSNQPQHF. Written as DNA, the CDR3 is TGTGCCAGTAATCGGGTCCAGTCCAGCAATCAGCCCCAGCATTTT.

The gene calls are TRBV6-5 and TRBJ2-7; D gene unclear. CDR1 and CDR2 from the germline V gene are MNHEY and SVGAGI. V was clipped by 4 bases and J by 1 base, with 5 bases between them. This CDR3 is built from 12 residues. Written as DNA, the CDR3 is TGTGCCAGCAGTTCATCATCCTACGAGCAGTACTTC. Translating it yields CASSSSSYEQYF.

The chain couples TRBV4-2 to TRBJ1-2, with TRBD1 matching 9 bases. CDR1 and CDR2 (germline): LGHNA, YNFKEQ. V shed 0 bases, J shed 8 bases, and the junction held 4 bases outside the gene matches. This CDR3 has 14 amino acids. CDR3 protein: CASSQDRDRAGYTF. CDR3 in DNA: TGTGCCAGCAGCCAAGATAGGGACAGGGCGGGCTACACCTTC.